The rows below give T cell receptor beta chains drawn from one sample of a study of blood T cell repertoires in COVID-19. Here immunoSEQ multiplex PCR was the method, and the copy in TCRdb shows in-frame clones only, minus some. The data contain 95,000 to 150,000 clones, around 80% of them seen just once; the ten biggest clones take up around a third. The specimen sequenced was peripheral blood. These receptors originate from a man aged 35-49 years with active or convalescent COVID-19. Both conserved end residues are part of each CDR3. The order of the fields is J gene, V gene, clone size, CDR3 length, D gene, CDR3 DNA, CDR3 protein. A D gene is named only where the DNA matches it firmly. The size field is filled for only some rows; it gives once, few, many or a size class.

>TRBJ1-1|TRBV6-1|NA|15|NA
TGTGCCAGCAGTGAAGCGGTGACAGGGAACACTGAAGCTTTCTTT
CASSEAVTGNTEAFF
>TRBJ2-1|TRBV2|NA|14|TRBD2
TGTGCCAGCAATCCGACTAGCGCCAACAATGAGCAGTTCTTC
CASNPTSANNEQFF
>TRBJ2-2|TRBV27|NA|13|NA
TGTGCCAGCAGTTTTCTCCGGACCGGGGAGCTGTTTTTT
CASSFLRTGELFF
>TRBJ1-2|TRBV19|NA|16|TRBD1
TGTGCCAGTAGTATGAATCCGGGACAGGGGTCTGGCGGCTACACCTTC
CASSMNPGQGSGGYTF
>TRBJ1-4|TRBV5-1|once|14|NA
TGCGCCAGCAGCTTGGGTGGGGCCGATGAAAAACTGTTTTTT
CASSLGGADEKLFF
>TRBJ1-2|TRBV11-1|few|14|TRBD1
TGTGCCAGCAGCTCAGGGGGCCCGGACTATGGCTACACCTTC
CASSSGGPDYGYTF
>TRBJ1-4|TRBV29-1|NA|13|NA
TGCAGCGTCCTAGGGGGGGCTAATGAAAAACTGTTTTTT
CSVLGGANEKLFF
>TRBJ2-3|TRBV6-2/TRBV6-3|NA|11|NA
TGTGCCAGCAGTCAGACAGATACGCAGTATTTT
CASSQTDTQYF
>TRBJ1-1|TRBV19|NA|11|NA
TGTGCCAGTAGTATCAGGGGTGAAGCTTTCTTT
CASSIRGEAFF
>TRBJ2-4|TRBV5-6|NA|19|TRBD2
TGTGCCAGCAGCTTGGAATTAGGACTAGCGGGTATAGCCAAAAACATTCAGTACTTC
CASSLELGLAGIAKNIQYF
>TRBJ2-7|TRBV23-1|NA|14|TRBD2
TGCGCCAGCACCCCCCGCGGGAGGAGGCGCGAGCAGTACTTC
CASTPRGRRREQYF
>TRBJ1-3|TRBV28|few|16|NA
TGTGCCAGCAGTGCCGGAGGGAAGGGAGGTGGAAACACCATATATTTT
CASSAGGKGGGNTIYF
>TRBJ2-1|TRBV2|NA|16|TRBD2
TGTGCCAGCAGTGAAAGGACTAGCGTAACCTACAATGAGCAGTTCTTC
CASSERTSVTYNEQFF
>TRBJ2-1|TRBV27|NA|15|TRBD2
TGTGCCAGCAGTTTCCCTAGCGGGAGGAACAATGAGCAGTTCTTC
CASSFPSGRNNEQFF
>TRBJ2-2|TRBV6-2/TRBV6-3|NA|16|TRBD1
TGTGCCAGCAGTCAGGGCGGAACAGGGGCAGCGGGGGAGCTGTTTTTT
CASSQGGTGAAGELFF
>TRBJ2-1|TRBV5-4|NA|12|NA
TGTGCCAGCAGCTTCGAGGTCAATGAGCAGTTCTTC
CASSFEVNEQFF
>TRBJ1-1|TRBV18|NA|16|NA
TGTGCCAGCTCACCACGGGTGGGACTCCAGAACACTGAAGCTTTCTTT
CASSPRVGLQNTEAFF
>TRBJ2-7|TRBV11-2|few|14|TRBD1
TGTGCCAGCAGCTTAGGACAGGGGTACTACGAGCAGTACTTC
CASSLGQGYYEQYF
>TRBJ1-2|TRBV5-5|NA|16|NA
TGTGCCAGCAGCTCGACACGGACAGAGAGGGGCGGTGGCTACACCTTC
CASSSTRTERGGGYTF
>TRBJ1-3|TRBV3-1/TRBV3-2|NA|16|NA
TGTGCCAGCAGCCAAGGGGCCAGGTTCCCTGGAAACACCATATATTTT
CASSQGARFPGNTIYF
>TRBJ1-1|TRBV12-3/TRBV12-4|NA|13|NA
TGTGCCAGCAGTTTGCAGGATTACACTGAAGCTTTCTTT
CASSLQDYTEAFF
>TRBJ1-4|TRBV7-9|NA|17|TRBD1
TGTGCCAGCAGCCCCGGGACAGGGGGCGCTACTAATGAAAAACTGTTTTTT
CASSPGTGGATNEKLFF
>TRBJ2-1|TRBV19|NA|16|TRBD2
TGTGCCAGTGGGAGGGTCGAGCGGGGGTCCTACAATGAGCAGTTCTTC
CASGRVERGSYNEQFF